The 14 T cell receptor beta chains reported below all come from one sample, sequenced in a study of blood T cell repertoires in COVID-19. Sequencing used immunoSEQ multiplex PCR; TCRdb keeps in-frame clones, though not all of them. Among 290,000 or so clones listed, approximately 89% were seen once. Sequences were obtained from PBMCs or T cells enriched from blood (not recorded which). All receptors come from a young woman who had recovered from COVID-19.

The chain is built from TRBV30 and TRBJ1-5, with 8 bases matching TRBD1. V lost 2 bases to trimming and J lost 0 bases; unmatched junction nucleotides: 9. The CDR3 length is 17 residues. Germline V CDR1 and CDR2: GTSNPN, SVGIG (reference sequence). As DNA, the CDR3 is TGTGCCTGGAGTCCCGCCAGGGGGCCATATAGCAATCAGCCCCAGCATTTT. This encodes CAWSPARGPYSNQPQHF.

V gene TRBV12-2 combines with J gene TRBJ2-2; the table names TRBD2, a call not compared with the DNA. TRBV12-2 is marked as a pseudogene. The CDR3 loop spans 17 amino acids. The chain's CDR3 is CASRSLPWRDNTGELFF. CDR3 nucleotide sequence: TGTGCAAGTCGCTCCCTCCCGTGGAGGGACAACACCGGGGAGCTGTTTTTT.

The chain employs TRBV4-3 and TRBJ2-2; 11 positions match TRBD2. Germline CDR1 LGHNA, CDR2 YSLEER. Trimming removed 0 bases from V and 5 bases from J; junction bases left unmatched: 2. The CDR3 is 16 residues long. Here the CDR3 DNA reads TGCGCCAGCAGCCAAGAAACTAGCGGGGGAACCGGGGAGCTGTTTTTT. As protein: CASSQETSGGTGELFF.

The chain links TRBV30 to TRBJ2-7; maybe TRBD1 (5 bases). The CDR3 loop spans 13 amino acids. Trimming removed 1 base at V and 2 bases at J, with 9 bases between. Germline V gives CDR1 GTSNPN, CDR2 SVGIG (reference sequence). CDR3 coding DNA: TGTGCCTGGAGTGAACAGGAGACCTACGAGCAGTACTTC. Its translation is CAWSEQETYEQYF.

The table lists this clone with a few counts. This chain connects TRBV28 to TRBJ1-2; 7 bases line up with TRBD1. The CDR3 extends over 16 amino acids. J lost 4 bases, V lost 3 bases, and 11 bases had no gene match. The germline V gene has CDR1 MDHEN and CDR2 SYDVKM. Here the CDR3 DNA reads TGTGCCAGCAGTTTGGCTCCGGGACAGCGCGCCTATGGCTACACCTTC. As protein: CASSLAPGQRAYGYTF.

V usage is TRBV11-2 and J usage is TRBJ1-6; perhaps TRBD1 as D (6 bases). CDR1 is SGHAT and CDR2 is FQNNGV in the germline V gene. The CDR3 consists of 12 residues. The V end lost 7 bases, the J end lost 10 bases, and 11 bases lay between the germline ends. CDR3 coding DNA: TGTGCCAGCAACGCAGGGGACTCACCCCTCCACTTT. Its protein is CASNAGDSPLHF.

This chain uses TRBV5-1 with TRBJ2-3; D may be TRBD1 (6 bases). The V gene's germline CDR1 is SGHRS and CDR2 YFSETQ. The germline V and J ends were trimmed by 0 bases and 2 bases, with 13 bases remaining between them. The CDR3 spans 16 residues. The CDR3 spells CASSLVQGSNTDTQYF. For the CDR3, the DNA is TGCGCCAGCAGCTTGGTACAGGGCAGCAACACAGATACGCAGTATTTT.

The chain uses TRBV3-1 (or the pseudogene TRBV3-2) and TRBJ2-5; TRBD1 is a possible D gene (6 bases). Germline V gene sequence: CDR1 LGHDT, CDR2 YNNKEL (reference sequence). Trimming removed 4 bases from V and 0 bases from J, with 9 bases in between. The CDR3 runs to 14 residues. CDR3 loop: CASSPRQDQETQYF. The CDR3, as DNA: TGTGCCAGCAGCCCCCGACAGGACCAAGAGACCCAGTACTTC.

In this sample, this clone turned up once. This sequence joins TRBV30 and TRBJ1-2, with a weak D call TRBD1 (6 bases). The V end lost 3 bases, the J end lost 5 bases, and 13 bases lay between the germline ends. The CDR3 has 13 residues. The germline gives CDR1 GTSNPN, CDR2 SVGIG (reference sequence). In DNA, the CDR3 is TGTGCCTGGAGCTGGACAGAGGGGTATGGCTACACCTTC. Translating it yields CAWSWTEGYGYTF.

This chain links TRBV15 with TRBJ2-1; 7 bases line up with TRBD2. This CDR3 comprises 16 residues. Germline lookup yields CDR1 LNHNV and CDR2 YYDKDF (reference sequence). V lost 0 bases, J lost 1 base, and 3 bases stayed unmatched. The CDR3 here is CATSRDLADSYNEQFF. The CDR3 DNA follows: TGTGCCACCAGCAGAGATCTAGCGGATTCCTACAATGAGCAGTTCTTC.

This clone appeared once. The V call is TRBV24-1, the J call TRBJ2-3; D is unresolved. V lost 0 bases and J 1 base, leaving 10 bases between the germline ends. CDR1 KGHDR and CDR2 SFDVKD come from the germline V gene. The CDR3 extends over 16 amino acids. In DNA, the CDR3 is TGTGCCACCAGTGATTTGCCTGGCTTCGGCACAGATACGCAGTATTTT. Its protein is CATSDLPGFGTDTQYF.

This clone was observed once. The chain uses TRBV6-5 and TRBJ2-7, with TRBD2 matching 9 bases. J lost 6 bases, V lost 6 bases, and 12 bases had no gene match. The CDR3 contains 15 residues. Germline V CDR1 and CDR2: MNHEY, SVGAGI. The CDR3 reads CASSLHGTSFGEQYF. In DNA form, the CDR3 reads TGTGCCAGCAGCCTCCACGGGACTAGCTTTGGCGAGCAGTACTTC.

DNA of the CDR3: TGTGCCAGCTCGGAAAGAGGGACAGGGAACGAGCAGTACTTC. As protein: CASSERGTGNEQYF. J is TRBJ2-7 and V is TRBV18, with TRBD1 matching over 9 bases. This CDR3 contains 14 residues. The trim removed 6 bases at V and 5 bases at J, leaving 8 bases unmatched. The V gene's germline CDR1 is KGHSH and CDR2 LQKENI.

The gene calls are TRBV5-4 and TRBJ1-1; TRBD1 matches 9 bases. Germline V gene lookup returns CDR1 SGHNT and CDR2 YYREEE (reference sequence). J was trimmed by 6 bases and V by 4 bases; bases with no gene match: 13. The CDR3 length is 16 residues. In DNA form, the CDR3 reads TGTGCCAGCAGCCCTACGCGACAGGACAGGGGAGCTGAAGCTTTCTTT. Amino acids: CASSPTRQDRGAEAFF.